Shown below are 30 T cell receptor beta chains from a single sample sequenced in a study of T cell responses to AZD1222 COVID-19 vaccine. The method was immunoSEQ multiplex PCR; TCRdb's version includes in-frame clones alone and lacks a portion of them. There are some 86,000 clones in the sample; 88% occur only once, and 6.9% lies in the top ten. Sample: peripheral blood, taken 28 days after the second AZD1222 dose. The source of these receptors is an adult who received the AZD1222 COVID-19 vaccine.

This clone has just one count. The V gene is TRBV7-8, the J gene TRBJ2-3; D unclear. The CDR3 runs 12 residues. From germline, CDR1 is SGHVS and CDR2 FQNEAQ. Trimming removed 5 bases from V and 4 bases from J, with 7 bases in between. In DNA form, the CDR3 reads TGTGCCAGCAGCGATAATTCAGATACGCAGTATTTT. Amino acids: CASSDNSDTQYF.

A few counts support this clone. The V gene is TRBV7-2, the J gene TRBJ2-5; D gene uncertain. Germline V lookup: CDR1 SGHTA, CDR2 FQGNSA. The CDR3 is 12 amino acids. The V end lost 4 bases, the J end lost 9 bases, and 12 bases lay between the germline ends. The CDR3 coding sequence is TGTGCCAGCAGCTACGGGCGAAAAGCCCAGTACTTC. Protein sequence: CASSYGRKAQYF. Combining the CDR3 with reference TRBV7-2 and TRBJ2-5 gives the whole variable domain GAGVSQSPSNKVTEKGKDVELRCDPISGHTALYWYRQSLGQGLEFLIYFQGNSAPDKSGLPSDRFSAERTGGSVSTLTIQRTQQEDSAVYLCASSYGRKAQYFGPGTRLLVL.

The chain recombines TRBV2 with TRBJ1-6; D gene unclear. The CDR3 consists of 12 residues. V lost 7 bases, J lost 3 bases, and 4 bases lay in between. CDR1 and CDR2 from the germline V gene are SNHLY and FYNNEI. This CDR3 reads CASTYYNSPLHF. Written as DNA, the CDR3 is TGTGCCAGCACTTACTATAATTCACCCCTCCACTTT.

This chain links TRBV5-1 with TRBJ2-3; TRBD2 matches 12 bases. The germline gives CDR1 SGHRS, CDR2 YFSETQ. The CDR3 spans 19 residues. V was pared by 4 bases and J by 3 bases, with 15 bases of the junction left unmatched. As DNA, the CDR3 is TGCGCCAGCAGCCCCGCGTTGACTAGCGGGAGTCGGGGGACAGATACGCAGTATTTT. Its translation is CASSPALTSGSRGTDTQYF.

J is TRBJ1-5 and V is TRBV7-9, with unresolved D. V dropped 1 base and J dropped 4 bases, with 8 bases sitting between them. The CDR3 extends over 14 amino acids. The germline V gene encodes CDR1 SEHNR and CDR2 FQNEAQ (reference sequence). CDR3 sequence reads: CASSLDPGNQPQHF. The CDR3 DNA is TGTGCCAGCAGCTTAGATCCGGGAAATCAGCCCCAGCATTTT.

V and J are TRBV20-1 and TRBJ2-7; 8 nucleotides agree with TRBD2. The V gene end was trimmed by 3 bases and the J gene end by 2 bases; junction bases not matched to a gene: 6. Germline V CDR1 and CDR2: DFQATT, SNEGSKA (reference sequence). This CDR3 contains 14 residues. CDR3 in DNA: TGCAGTGCTAGTGGGACTAGAGGGCCCTACGAGCAGTACTTC. Its protein is CSASGTRGPYEQYF.

The chain couples TRBV11-3 to TRBJ2-7, with D uncertain. V shed 4 bases and J shed 6 bases, with 10 bases lying between them. The CDR3 loop spans 12 amino acids. The germline CDR1 and CDR2 sequences are SGHNT and YENEEA. CDR3 amino acids: CASSYRATEQYF. The DNA for the CDR3 is TGTGCCAGCAGCTACCGGGCCACCGAGCAGTACTTC.

The chain links TRBV5-1 to TRBJ1-6, with D unresolved. Germline V CDR1 and CDR2: SGHRS, YFSETQ. The CDR3 runs 17 residues. Trimming cost V 1 base and J 5 bases, with 16 bases left between them. The CDR3 sequence is CASSLTAAAANNSPLHF. The DNA for the CDR3 is TGCGCCAGCAGCTTGACGGCGGCAGCCGCAAATAATTCACCCCTCCACTTT.

This rearrangement joins TRBV12-3 or TRBV12-4 to TRBJ1-2; a possible D gene is TRBD1 (6 bases). V was trimmed by 7 bases and J by 2 bases, leaving 11 bases between them. This CDR3 spans 13 amino acids. The DNA of the CDR3 is TGTGCCAGCATGCAGGGGATCAACTATGGCTACACCTTC. Its translation: CASMQGINYGYTF.

V is TRBV20-1 and J is TRBJ2-5; no clear D. V was cut by 5 bases and J by 2 bases, with 3 bases left in between. The CDR3 loop spans 10 amino acids. The V gene's germline CDR1 is DFQATT and CDR2 SNEGSKA (reference sequence). The CDR3 DNA is TGCAGTGCTTGGCAAGAGACCCAGTACTTC. Translating it yields CSAWQETQYF.

J is TRBJ2-4 and V is TRBV7-2; the match to TRBD2 covers 9 bases. The CDR3 covers 15 residues. Germline V CDR1 and CDR2: SGHTA, FQGNSA. Trimming took 5 bases from V and 9 from J; bases not matched to a gene: 11. This chain's CDR3 is CASSTRTSVAPIQYF. Here the CDR3 DNA reads TGTGCCAGCAGCACCCGGACTAGCGTCGCTCCCATTCAGTACTTC.

The chain uses TRBV19 and TRBJ1-2; 9 bases fit TRBD1. V shed 6 bases, J shed 2 bases, and the junction held 4 bases outside the gene matches. The CDR3 has 14 amino acids. Germline V gene sequence: CDR1 LNHDA, CDR2 SQIVND (reference sequence). The CDR3 region has the DNA TGTGCCAGTAGGTCAACAGGGGGCAACTATGGCTACACCTTC. Protein: CASRSTGGNYGYTF. The variable domain in full, with the rest retrieved from reference TRBV19 and TRBJ1-2, is DGGITQSPKYLFRKEGQNVTLSCEQNLNHDAMYWYRQDPGQGLRLIYYSQIVNDFQKGDIAEGYSVSREKKESFPLTVTSAQKNPTAFYLCASRSTGGNYGYTFGSGTRLTVV.

This clone was picked up one time. The chain recombines TRBV28 with TRBJ2-7; D is uncertain. The CDR3 sequence is 14 residues long. CDR1 and CDR2 from the germline V gene are MDHEN and SYDVKM. The V end was cut by 5 bases, the J end by 0 bases, with 11 bases between. The CDR3 bases are TGTGCCAGCAGTACCAGACGGAGCTCCTACGAGCAGTACTTC. It codes for CASSTRRSSYEQYF.

V gene TRBV29-1 combines with J gene TRBJ2-1; D is unresolved. This CDR3 comprises 15 residues. Trimming took off 1 base at V and 3 bases at J, with 13 bases between the two ends. The germline V gene has CDR1 SQVTM and CDR2 ANQGSEA. CDR3 in amino acids: CSVEGWGSSYNEQFF. CDR3 DNA: TGCAGCGTTGAAGGTTGGGGTAGCAGCTACAATGAGCAGTTCTTC.

The V and J genes are TRBV28 and TRBJ1-1, with D unclear. V lost 1 base to trimming and J lost 0 bases, with 9 bases between them. This CDR3 spans 15 amino acids. Germline CDR1 and CDR2: MDHEN and SYDVKM. CDR3 DNA sequence: TGTGCCAGCAGTTTATTGACCAGCGTGAACACTGAAGCTTTCTTT. Its translation: CASSLLTSVNTEAFF.

This rearrangement joins TRBV28 to TRBJ2-7, with 10 bases matching TRBD2. The CDR3 sequence is 16 residues long. Germline V gene data show CDR1 as MDHEN and CDR2 as SYDVKM. V shed 4 bases, J shed 3 bases, and the junction held 9 bases outside the gene matches. The DNA for the CDR3 is TGTGCCAGCAGTTCGGTTCGGGCTAGCGGGAGCTACGAGCAGTACTTC. This translates into CASSSVRASGSYEQYF.

The gene calls are TRBV5-1 and TRBJ2-1; 8 nucleotides agree with TRBD2. This CDR3 has 15 amino acids. Germline loops: CDR1 SGHRS, CDR2 YFSETQ. Trimming took 2 bases from V and 6 from J; bases not matched to a gene: 7. As DNA, the CDR3 is TGCGCCAGCAGCTTCTCTAGCGGGTTATCCAATGAGCAGTTCTTC. Encoded protein: CASSFSSGLSNEQFF.

This chain connects TRBV6-2 or TRBV6-3 to TRBJ2-5; a possible D gene is TRBD1 (6 bases). There are 14 residues in the CDR3. V was shortened by 4 bases and J by 5 bases, with 14 bases between the two germline ends. CDR1 MNHEY and CDR2 SVGEGT come from the germline V gene. CDR3 coding DNA: TGTGCCAGCAGTTTCAAGGGGGAATGGGAGACCCAGTACTTC. Encoded protein: CASSFKGEWETQYF.

The genes are TRBV4-1 and TRBJ2-1; no firm D call. Germline V lookup: CDR1 MGHRA, CDR2 YSYEKL. Trimming took 4 bases from V and 5 from J, leaving 36 bases between them. This CDR3 contains 22 residues. The chain's CDR3 is CASSPRPGSSASRPLVHNEQFF. The CDR3 DNA is TGCGCCAGCAGCCCGCGCCCAGGCTCCTCGGCTTCCCGGCCTCTGGTCCACAATGAGCAGTTCTTC.

This chain connects TRBV7-9 to TRBJ1-5; no clear D. Looked up from germline, CDR1 is SEHNR and CDR2 is FQNEAQ (reference sequence). The CDR3 sequence is 15 residues long. V dropped 5 bases and J dropped 2 bases, with 13 bases sitting between them. The CDR3 coding sequence is TGTGCCAGCAGCCGGAGCGACCGGGGCAATCAGCCCCAGCATTTT. Translating gives CASSRSDRGNQPQHF.

The genes are TRBV28 and TRBJ2-2; D remains unclear. V shed 2 bases and J shed 1 base, with 11 bases lying between them. The CDR3 consists of 16 residues. CDR1 and CDR2 from the germline V gene are MDHEN and SYDVKM. CDR3 residues: CASSLGQDGNTGELFF. The CDR3 DNA reads TGTGCCAGCAGTTTAGGGCAGGACGGGAACACCGGGGAGCTGTTTTTT.

V is TRBV6-1 and J is TRBJ1-5; 9 bases are a match to TRBD1. CDR3 size: 14 residues. Germline values: CDR1 MNHNS, CDR2 SASEGT. V was pared by 3 bases and J by 7 bases, with 4 bases of the junction left unmatched. The CDR3 nucleotides read TGTGCCAGCAGTGATGGGACAGGGAACCAGCCCCAGCATTTT. Residues: CASSDGTGNQPQHF.

The chain joins TRBV9 to TRBJ2-3; TRBD2 might be the D (5 bases). The CDR3 totals 14 residues. CDR1 and CDR2 (germline): SGDLS, YYNGEE. V was trimmed by 3 bases and J by 4 bases, leaving 12 bases between them. CDR3 protein: CASSDRLLADTQYF. CDR3 nucleotide sequence: TGTGCCAGCAGCGATCGCCTACTAGCAGATACGCAGTATTTT.

CDR3 region: CASSLNEEQYF. CDR3 nucleotides: TGCGCCAGCAGCCTGAATGAGGAGCAGTACTTC. The chain joins TRBV4-3 to TRBJ2-7; D unclear. From germline, CDR1 is LGHNA and CDR2 YSLEER. The V and J ends lost 4 bases and 7 bases respectively, with 8 bases between them. This CDR3 has 11 amino acids.

V usage is TRBV5-1 and J usage is TRBJ2-1; D tentatively fits TRBD1 or TRBD2 (5 bases each). V was shortened by 5 bases and J by 2 bases, with 14 bases between the two germline ends. The germline V gene encodes CDR1 SGHRS and CDR2 YFSETQ. The CDR3 consists of 15 residues. CDR3 in DNA: TGCGCCAGCAGAAGGGACGTAACTACCTACAATGAGCAGTTCTTC. It specifies CASRRDVTTYNEQFF.

The rearrangement uses TRBV6-1 and TRBJ1-4; D remains unclear. Germline values: CDR1 MNHNS, CDR2 SASEGT. The CDR3 loop spans 16 amino acids. Trimming shortened V by 4 bases and J by 3 bases, and 15 bases separated the two germline ends. As DNA, the CDR3 is TGTGCCAGCAGTGTTTCGAGTTGGTTGCCTAATGAAAAACTGTTTTTT. It translates to CASSVSSWLPNEKLFF.

The chain joins TRBV20-1 to TRBJ1-6, with unresolved D. The CDR3 is 13 amino acids. Germline V gives CDR1 DFQATT, CDR2 SNEGSKA (reference sequence). The germline V and J ends were trimmed by 3 bases and 10 bases, with 13 bases remaining between them. The CDR3 loop is CSASTHPGSPLHF. The CDR3 nucleotides read TGCAGTGCTAGTACACACCCGGGGTCACCCCTCCACTTT.

The chain links TRBV24-1 to TRBJ2-2, with 8 bases matching TRBD1. The J segment lost 2 bases and the V segment lost 4 bases, leaving 8 bases of the junction unmatched. Germline loops: CDR1 KGHDR, CDR2 SFDVKD. The CDR3 loop spans 17 amino acids. The CDR3 spells CATSDMGQVDNTGELFF. In DNA, the CDR3 is TGTGCCACCAGTGACATGGGACAGGTCGATAACACCGGGGAGCTGTTTTTT.

The chain combines TRBV9 with TRBJ1-2; D possibly corresponds to TRBD1 (6 bases). V was pared by 4 bases and J by 2 bases, with 15 bases between. CDR3 size: 15 residues. Germline values: CDR1 SGDLS, CDR2 YYNGEE. The CDR3 loop is CASSPLWDKNYGYTF. As DNA, the CDR3 is TGTGCCAGCAGCCCACTCTGGGACAAGAACTATGGCTACACCTTC.

The genes are TRBV5-1 and TRBJ2-7, with a weak D call TRBD2 (5 bases). The CDR3 totals 15 residues. In germline, CDR1 is SGHRS, CDR2 YFSETQ. The V and J ends lost 7 bases and 0 bases respectively, with 17 bases between them. CDR3 loop: CASARVWEFSYEQYF. The DNA of the CDR3 is TGCGCCAGCGCGAGGGTATGGGAGTTCTCCTACGAGCAGTACTTC.